This TCR beta chain was profiled in a study of blood T cells in healthy people across ages. Germline V gene data show CDR1 as SNHLY and CDR2 as FYNNEI. The CDR3 loop spans 16 amino acids. Deletions cut 0 bases from V and 1 base from J, with 10 bases between. Primed by a sample-barcoded 5' primer and a J-beta primer mix, a second PCR proceeded for about 7 to 11 cycles. TCRdb redid the calling of the 5' RACE reads with MiXCR, one entry per CDR3 protein. The sample has 750,000 to 850,000 distinct CDR3 sequences, 20% to 25% seen once. These data are also associated with another study on T cells of mothers and their children.

The gene calls are TRBV2 and TRBJ1-5; D is ambiguous. Sequencing input: blood. The receptor comes from a boy between 10 and 17 years old in good health. CDR3 region: CASSEATILSNQPQHF. In DNA form, the CDR3 reads TGTGCCAGCAGTGAAGCGACGATACTAAGCAATCAGCCCCAGCATTTT. The whole variable domain, filled in from reference TRBV2 and TRBJ1-5, reads EPEVTQTPSHQVTQMGQEVILRCVPISNHLYFYWYRQILGQKVEFLVSFYNNEISEKSEIFDDQFSVERPDGSNFTLKIRSTKLEDSAMYFCASSEATILSNQPQHFGDGTRLSIL.